Detailed here is one TCR beta chain. An end of the junction differs from the germline gene, which may be a read error. Germline V CDR1 and CDR2: GTSNPN, SVGIG (reference sequence). CDR3 length: 12 residues. The data stem from a study of OX40 agonist ivuxolimab in advanced cancers. Produced via immunoSEQ multiplex PCR; TCRdb's table is partial and in-frame only. The repertoire holds some 19,000 clones, roughly 80% seen once, with about a sixth in the top ten. This chain uses TRBV30 with TRBJ1-2, with D hard to call. This sequence was found in an adult with an advanced solid tumor such as melanoma, head and neck, liver or kidney cancer. Source: CD4+ or CD8+ T cells sorted from blood, taken in a trial of the OX40 agonist ivuxolimab. CDR3 sequence: CAWSLDNHGYTF. For the CDR3, the DNA is TGTGCCTGGAGTCTAGATAACCATGGCTACACCTTC.